Below are 8 T cell receptor beta chains sequenced from a single sample in a study of CD8+ T cells in alopecia areata. The authors extracted RNA and reverse transcribed it into cDNA as the sequencing template. TCRdb's table, derived via immunoSEQ multiplex PCR, lists solely in-frame clones and lacks some. This table has about 56,000 clones, around 96% appearing once. The sequencing here drew on CD8+ T cells sorted from blood, taken at week 0. These receptors all stem from a human donor with alopecia areata.

J is TRBJ2-3 and V is TRBV4-1; D is uncertain. The germline V gene has CDR1 MGHRA and CDR2 YSYEKL. This CDR3 is built from 14 residues. With 4 bases removed from V and 4 bases from J, the gap between germline ends came to 12 bases. The CDR3 DNA sequence: TGCGCCAGCAGCCCCGGATTGGAGTCAGATACGCAGTATTTT. Translation: CASSPGLESDTQYF.

The rearrangement links TRBV13 to TRBJ1-1, with D uncertain. Germline V lookup: CDR1 PRHDT, CDR2 FYEKMQ (reference sequence). The CDR3 consists of 16 residues. V was trimmed by 5 bases and J by 2 bases, leaving 18 bases between them. The CDR3 DNA follows: TGTGCCAGCAGCCTTACCGAGGGAATGGGAAACACTGAAGCTTTCTTT. Translating it yields CASSLTEGMGNTEAFF.

In regard to this clone: Distinct nucleotide sequences in the sample also encode this CDR3. The rearrangement links TRBV9 to TRBJ2-7, with a weak D call TRBD1 (6 bases). Germline V gene data show CDR1 as SGDLS and CDR2 as YYNGEE. This CDR3 is built from 14 residues. The V and J ends lost 0 bases and 2 bases respectively, with 9 bases between them. CDR3 nucleotides: TGTGCCAGCAGCGTAGGTGGGGGCACCTACGAGCAGTACTTC. It translates to CASSVGGGTYEQYF.

V gene TRBV29-1 combines with J gene TRBJ1-3; D remains unclear. This CDR3 has 12 residues. Trimming removed 3 bases from V and 1 base from J, with 4 bases in between. Per the germline V gene, CDR1 is SQVTM and CDR2 is ANQGSEA. This CDR3 is CSVDDSGNTIYF. For the CDR3, the DNA is TGCAGCGTTGACGATTCTGGAAACACCATATATTTT.

This chain uses TRBV5-1 with TRBJ2-1; 9 bases are shared with TRBD1. Trimming removed 6 bases from V and 5 bases from J; junction bases left unmatched: 9. Germline loops: CDR1 SGHRS, CDR2 YFSETQ. The CDR3 extends over 15 amino acids. For the CDR3, the DNA is TGCGCCAGCAACCCGACCGGGACAGGGAACAATGAGCAGTTCTTC. Translated: CASNPTGTGNNEQFF. The complete variable domain, with remaining parts taken from reference TRBV5-1 and TRBJ2-1, reads KAGVTQTPRYLIKTRGQQVTLSCSPISGHRSVSWYQQTPGQGLQFLFEYFSETQRNKGNFPGRFSGRQFSNSRSEMNVSTLELGDSALYLCASNPTGTGNNEQFFGPGTRLTVL.

J is TRBJ1-2 and V is TRBV27, with 8 bases fitting TRBD1. J lost 5 bases, V lost 3 bases, and 11 bases had no gene match. Germline loops: CDR1 MNHEY, CDR2 SMNVEV (reference sequence). The CDR3 covers 16 residues. The CDR3 nucleotides read TGTGCCAGCAGTTTCGCTCCAGGGGGCGCGTGGTATGGCTACACCTTC. This sequence encodes CASSFAPGGAWYGYTF.

This rearrangement joins TRBV7-9 to TRBJ2-7, with D uncertain. Germline-derived CDR1 and CDR2 are SEHNR and FQNEAQ (reference sequence). The CDR3 is 12 amino acids. Trimming removed 3 bases at V and 6 bases at J, with 9 bases between. Written as DNA, the CDR3 is TGTGCCAGCAGCTTTGGCTACTCCGAGCAGTACTTC. It codes for CASSFGYSEQYF.

This chain joins TRBV6-5 and TRBJ2-1, with 8 bases fitting TRBD1. The germline CDR1 and CDR2 sequences are MNHEY and SVGAGI. Trimming cost V 2 bases and J 5 bases; bases outside gene matches: 5. The CDR3 has 15 residues. The CDR3 DNA sequence: TGTGCCAGCAGTTACGTAGTGGGACAGGACAATGAGCAGTTCTTC. The encoded protein is CASSYVVGQDNEQFF.